What follows describes a single T cell receptor (beta chain). Its antigen is undetermined. This record comes from a study of OX40 agonist ivuxolimab in advanced cancers. Background on the study: Under the entry rules, prior anti-PD-1, anti-PD-L1 or anti-CTLA-4 therapy was allowed, and 40% had some. General observations from the study: The study did not work out the antigen specificity of the expanded peripheral T cells. Both CD4+ and CD8+ T cell populations in blood had undergone clonal expansion by week 6 at 0.1 to 3.0 mg/kg.

In germline, CDR1 is ENHRY, CDR2 SYGVKD. V was clipped by 3 bases and J by 5 bases, with 11 bases between them. There are 14 residues in the CDR3. Peripheral blood came from all dose cohorts at three timepoints. Only in-frame clones appear in the TCRdb table, and some are missing; sequencing was by immunoSEQ multiplex PCR. The sample lists under 80,000 clones, roughly nine tenths occurring once. The material was CD4+ or CD8+ T cells sorted from blood, obtained in a trial of the OX40 agonist ivuxolimab. The chain combines TRBV10-3 with TRBJ2-1, with D perhaps assigned TRBD1 or TRBD2 (5 bases each). The TCR originated in an adult with an advanced solid tumor such as melanoma, head and neck, liver or kidney cancer. CDR3: CAISEEGRHNEQFF. The CDR3, as DNA: TGTGCCATCAGTGAAGAGGGGAGACACAATGAGCAGTTCTTC.